This passage covers 8 T cell receptor beta chains from one sample sequenced in a study of early stage breast cancer tumors (dated by TCRdb to 2017 to 2019). Library method: the immunoSEQ multiplex PCR assay. TCRdb limited this immuneACCESS table to in-frame rearrangements with V and J called. A share of clones is missing; checked studies link under half to unresolved V genes, and the rest is unexplained. A total of 39,000 or so clones appear in this sample, approximately 72% of them only once. About 6.8% of the sample rests with the top ten. The sample was blood. The receptors stem from a person aged 45-65 years with breast cancer.

This rearrangement joins TRBV7-2 to TRBJ2-3; D perhaps matches TRBD1 (5 bases). Germline V CDR1 and CDR2: SGHTA, FQGNSA. The CDR3 length is 15 residues. V was clipped by 5 bases and J by 0 bases, with 12 bases between them. The CDR3 protein is CASSPSTASTDTQYF. The CDR3 DNA reads as TGTGCCAGCAGCCCCTCGACAGCTAGCACAGATACGCAGTATTTT.

This clone appeared once. This chain connects TRBV5-5 to TRBJ1-6; D not resolved. This CDR3 has 17 amino acids. Trimming left V 0 bases short and J 0 bases short, with 10 bases between. Germline loops: CDR1 SGHKS, CDR2 YYEKEE (reference sequence). This CDR3 reads CASSLDSRGSYNSPLHF. DNA of the CDR3: TGTGCCAGCAGCTTGGACAGTCGGGGCTCCTATAATTCACCCCTCCACTTT.

The chain is built from TRBV11-3 and TRBJ2-1, with TRBD1 matching 10 bases. CDR1 is SGHNT and CDR2 is YENEEA in the germline V gene. The CDR3 extends over 15 amino acids. V shed 1 base, J shed 4 bases, and the junction held 1 base outside the gene matches. The CDR3 bases are TGTGCCAGCAGCTTAGTGGGACAGGGGTACAATGAGCAGTTCTTC. It encodes CASSLVGQGYNEQFF.

V and J are TRBV7-9 and TRBJ2-1; TRBD2 matches 12 bases. From germline, CDR1 is SEHNR and CDR2 FQNEAQ (reference sequence). J lost 0 bases, V lost 5 bases, and 2 bases had no gene match. This CDR3 region has 16 residues. The CDR3 loop is CASSPTSGSSYNEQFF. CDR3 sequence (DNA): TGTGCCAGCAGCCCGACTAGCGGGAGCTCCTACAATGAGCAGTTCTTC.

CDR3 nucleotides: TGTGCCAGCAGTGAAGGCGCCAGCGGGAGATATCAGTTCTTC. Translating gives CASSEGASGRYQFF. The V gene is TRBV6-1, the J gene TRBJ2-1; 8 positions match TRBD2. From germline, CDR1 is MNHNS and CDR2 SASEGT. The V and J ends lost 1 base and 13 bases, in that order; junction bases with no gene match: 9. This CDR3 has 14 residues.

This clone occurred a few times. This chain uses TRBV11-2 with TRBJ1-2, with no clear D. The CDR3 runs 13 residues. Trimming cost V 3 bases and J 6 bases, with 11 bases left between them. The V gene's germline CDR1 is SGHAT and CDR2 FQNNGV. The CDR3, as DNA: TGTGCCAGCAGCTTTGCGGATCCTGATGGCTACACCTTC. Encoded protein: CASSFADPDGYTF.

The chain carries TRBV6-5 and TRBJ2-3, with D tentatively TRBD2 (6 bases). Trimming took 6 bases from V and 5 from J, leaving 9 bases between them. Germline V lookup: CDR1 MNHEY, CDR2 SVGAGI. The CDR3 is made up of 12 amino acids. The CDR3: CASRGTQDTQYF. The CDR3 DNA is TGTGCCAGCAGGGGGACTCAAGATACGCAGTATTTT.

The chain's CDR3 is CASNPGQPGNNEQFF. Here the CDR3 DNA reads TGTGCCAGCAACCCGGGACAGCCTGGTAACAATGAGCAGTTCTTC. V and J are TRBV7-3 and TRBJ2-1; 7 bases match TRBD1. This CDR3 comprises 15 residues. Germline CDR1 reads SGHTA; CDR2 reads FQGTGA. J was trimmed by 5 bases and V by 7 bases; bases with no gene match: 11.